This TCR beta chain derives from a study of PD-L1 blockade in urothelial cancer. Clones were read by immunoSEQ multiplex PCR, and TCRdb kept only the in-frame ones, dropping some. The table has over 100,000 clones, about 91% seen once. Study-level points and caveats: Durable-benefit patients had greater expansion of tumor-associated blood clones at 3 weeks. Below-median pretreatment blood TCR clonality was a predictor of better survival.

On this clone itself: Its cognate antigen is unknown.

Noted time point: peripheral blood 6 weeks after treatment start. This receptor was taken from a man between 60 and 75 years old with urothelial cancer. Source: PBMCs, taken around atezolizumab (anti-PD-L1) treatment.

For the CDR3, the DNA is TGTGCCAGCAGTGGTGGAGGCGCCATGAACACTGAAGCTTTCTTT. Its translation: CASSGGGAMNTEAFF. The V and J genes are TRBV2 and TRBJ1-1, with D hard to call. V dropped 4 bases and J dropped 0 bases, with 12 bases sitting between them. CDR3 length: 15 amino acids. Germline loops: CDR1 SNHLY, CDR2 FYNNEI.